Listed here are 18 T cell receptor beta chains from one sample, sequenced in a study of T cell repertoires in cytomegalovirus infection. Via MiXCR, TCRdb re-called the reads, giving one row per CDR3 protein. The sample contains hundreds of thousands of distinct CDR3 sequences, approximately 7% of which appear only once. Sequencing was performed on PBMCs. The receptors derive from a human donor in good health (CMV status not recorded). Some clones in this sample may be carry-over from other donors' samples.

This clonotype was counted ten times or more. The genes are TRBV28 and TRBJ2-1; a weak D match, TRBD2 (6 bases). Germline V lookup: CDR1 MDHEN, CDR2 SYDVKM. CDR3 length: 12 amino acids. V was cut by 5 bases and J by 10 bases, with 12 bases left in between. As DNA, the CDR3 is TGTGCCAGCAGTCGGGACTCTCGAGAGCAGTTCTTC. Translated, it gives CASSRDSREQFF.

V gene TRBV20-1 combines with J gene TRBJ1-4; D is perhaps TRBD1 (5 bases). Germline V gene sequence: CDR1 DFQATT, CDR2 SNEGSKA (reference sequence). Trimming cost V 3 bases and J 4 bases, with 15 bases left between them. This CDR3 contains 15 residues. CDR3 nucleotide sequence: TGCAGTGCTAGCCCCCGCCGTGGACATAATGAAAAACTGTTTTTT. Translation: CSASPRRGHNEKLFF.

This clonotype has at least ten counts. This chain links TRBV20-1 with TRBJ2-7; D is unresolved. The germline V and J ends were trimmed by 2 bases and 2 bases, with 7 bases remaining between them. Germline CDR1 is DFQATT and CDR2 is SNEGSKA (reference sequence). The CDR3 contains 12 residues. CDR3 region: CSARSQTYEQYF. CDR3 DNA: TGCAGTGCTAGATCCCAGACCTACGAGCAGTACTTC.

The chain links TRBV9 to TRBJ1-6, with unresolved D. Germline CDR1 SGDLS, CDR2 YYNGEE. CDR3 size: 17 residues. Trimming removed 0 bases from V and 0 bases from J, with 10 bases in between. The CDR3 protein is CASSVDSAISYNSPLHF. The CDR3 region has the DNA TGTGCCAGCAGCGTAGACTCAGCAATCTCCTATAATTCACCCCTCCACTTT. The full variable domain, rest sourced from reference TRBV9 and TRBJ1-6, is DSGVTQTPKHLITATGQRVTLRCSPRSGDLSVYWYQQSLDQGLQFLIQYYNGEERAKGNILERFSAQQFPDLHSELNLSSLELGDSALYFCASSVDSAISYNSPLHFGNGTRLTVT.

This clonotype was observed a few times. The genes are TRBV29-1 and TRBJ1-1; no clear D. In germline, CDR1 is SQVTM, CDR2 ANQGSEA. Trimming took off 7 bases at V and 2 bases at J, with 17 bases between the two ends. The CDR3 has 14 residues. For the CDR3, the DNA is TGCAGCGCCCGAGGGCCGGGAGGAAACACTGAAGCTTTCTTT. This codes for CSARGPGGNTEAFF.

There are many counts of this clonotype. The chain couples TRBV7-6 to TRBJ1-1; D is possibly TRBD1 (5 bases). The V gene's germline CDR1 is SGHVS and CDR2 FNYEAQ. The CDR3 loop spans 12 amino acids. Trimming shortened V by 6 bases and J by 8 bases, and 13 bases separated the two germline ends. The CDR3 nucleotides are TGTGCCAGCAGTATGGGGACGGCGGAAGCTTTCTTT. Translation gives CASSMGTAEAFF.

This clonotype was observed many times. This chain joins TRBV4-3 and TRBJ2-5; TRBD2 might be the D (6 bases). V dropped 1 base and J dropped 4 bases, with 13 bases sitting between them. This CDR3 is built from 15 residues. Germline V CDR1 and CDR2: LGHNA, YSLEER. This chain's CDR3 is CASSQGLDGGETQYF. The CDR3 region has the DNA TGCGCCAGCAGCCAAGGTCTCGACGGGGGAGAGACCCAGTACTTC.

This clonotype was found many times. This sequence joins TRBV7-2 and TRBJ2-3, with D uncertain. V lost 5 bases and J 2 bases, leaving 20 bases between the germline ends. Germline V CDR1 and CDR2: SGHTA, FQGNSA. CDR3 length: 17 amino acids. This CDR3 reads CASSIGPGTSTTDTQYF. The CDR3 DNA reads TGTGCCAGCAGCATTGGACCTGGAACAAGCACCACAGATACGCAGTATTTT.

This clonotype has ten or more counts. V is TRBV29-1 and J is TRBJ2-1, with 10 positions matching TRBD2. CDR3 length: 16 residues. Germline V gives CDR1 SQVTM, CDR2 ANQGSEA. The trim removed 3 bases at V and 0 bases at J, leaving 5 bases unmatched. Here the CDR3 reads CSVEASGGNSYNEQFF. In DNA form, the CDR3 reads TGCAGCGTTGAGGCTAGCGGGGGCAACTCCTACAATGAGCAGTTCTTC.

The sample holds many counts of this clonotype. This chain links TRBV7-2 with TRBJ2-2; the D gene is possibly TRBD1 (6 bases). Germline CDR1 and CDR2: SGHTA and FQGNSA. V was cut by 3 bases and J by 5 bases, with 16 bases left in between. CDR3 length: 16 amino acids. This chain's CDR3 is CASSLTGNLMTGELFF. CDR3 DNA sequence: TGTGCCAGCAGCTTGACAGGCAATTTGATGACCGGGGAGCTGTTTTTT. Combining the CDR3 with reference TRBV7-2 and TRBJ2-2 gives the whole variable domain GAGVSQSPSNKVTEKGKDVELRCDPISGHTALYWYRQSLGQGLEFLIYFQGNSAPDKSGLPSDRFSAERTGGSVSTLTIQRTQQEDSAVYLCASSLTGNLMTGELFFGEGSRLTVL.

This clonotype was seen at least ten times. CDR3 nucleotides: TGTGCCAGCACGAGGTACACTGAAGCTTTCTTT. Amino acid sequence: CASTRYTEAFF. V is TRBV28 and J is TRBJ1-1; D is uncertain. The CDR3 extends over 11 amino acids. CDR1 is MDHEN, CDR2 SYDVKM, per germline. The V end lost 7 bases, the J end lost 3 bases, and 6 bases lay between the germline ends.

This clonotype occurred many times. The chain uses TRBV20-1 and TRBJ1-2; 8 bases are a match to TRBD1. Germline V gene lookup returns CDR1 DFQATT and CDR2 SNEGSKA (reference sequence). V was clipped by 5 bases and J by 4 bases; unmatched bases: 9. The CDR3 loop spans 14 amino acids. CDR3 nucleotide sequence: TGCAGTGCTGCCCTCCGGGACAGGTCCTATGGCTACACCTTC. The encoded protein is CSAALRDRSYGYTF.

This clonotype has ten or more counts. The chain has TRBV29-1 and TRBJ2-1; the D gene is possibly TRBD2 (6 bases). The CDR3 sequence is 13 residues long. From germline, CDR1 is SQVTM and CDR2 ANQGSEA. Trimming shortened V by 4 bases and J by 5 bases, and 12 bases separated the two germline ends. CDR3 region: CSVVRRVDNEQFF. The CDR3 nucleotides read TGCAGCGTTGTTCGGAGGGTCGACAATGAGCAGTTCTTC.

This clonotype has ten or more counts. This sequence joins TRBV28 and TRBJ1-1; 10 bases fit TRBD1. V shed 2 bases and J 2 bases; nucleotides not matched to a gene: 11. Germline-derived CDR1 and CDR2 are MDHEN and SYDVKM. The CDR3 covers 18 residues. The CDR3 loop is CASSLTRDRGFANTEAFF. The CDR3 DNA reads as TGTGCCAGCAGTTTAACCAGGGACAGGGGATTCGCAAACACTGAAGCTTTCTTT.

This clonotype was observed at least ten times. The genes are TRBV28 and TRBJ1-1; D is undetermined. The V end lost 2 bases, the J end lost 4 bases, and 11 bases lay between the germline ends. Germline loops: CDR1 MDHEN, CDR2 SYDVKM. The CDR3 sequence is 14 residues long. CDR3 in DNA: TGTGCCAGCAGTTTACGTCTCCTCGGCACTGAAGCTTTCTTT. Residues: CASSLRLLGTEAFF.

The table lists this clonotype with many counts. The rearrangement links TRBV4-1 to TRBJ1-1; D not resolved. V lost 8 bases and J lost 2, with 18 bases in between. CDR1 and CDR2 (germline): MGHRA, YSYEKL. This CDR3 has 15 residues. The CDR3 is CASRAAEWGNTEAFF. Here the CDR3 DNA reads TGCGCCAGCCGTGCAGCGGAGTGGGGAAACACTGAAGCTTTCTTT.

This clonotype has ten or more counts. This chain joins TRBV20-1 and TRBJ1-6, with 10 bases that match TRBD1. The germline CDR1 and CDR2 sequences are DFQATT and SNEGSKA (reference sequence). The CDR3 loop spans 16 amino acids. V shed 3 bases and J 7 bases; nucleotides not matched to a gene: 9. CDR3 sequence: CSASTPGTGANSPLHF. In nucleotides, the CDR3 is TGCAGTGCTAGCACCCCTGGGACAGGGGCCAATTCACCCCTCCACTTT.

About this clonotype itself: This sequence may be a read error, since a much larger clone differs from it by one base. The rearrangement uses TRBV29-1 and TRBJ1-4, with a possible D match to TRBD1 (6 bases). Trimming removed 4 bases at V and 8 bases at J, with 17 bases between. The germline gives CDR1 SQVTM, CDR2 ANQGSEA. CDR3 length equals 14 residues. The DNA of the CDR3 is TGCAGCGTTGTTAAGGAGCAGGGGAGCGAAAAACTGTTTTTT. Encoded protein: CSVVKEQGSEKLFF. Looking up the rest from reference TRBV29-1 and TRBJ1-4 gives the full variable domain: SAVISQKPSRDICQRGTSLTIQCQVDSQVTMMFWYRQQPGQSLTLIATANQGSEATYESGFVIDKFPISRPNLTFSTLTVSNMSPEDSSIYLCSVVKEQGSEKLFFGSGTQLSVL.